Listed below are T cell receptor beta chains from one sample, sequenced in a study of T cell repertoires in cytomegalovirus infection. MiXCR, applied by TCRdb to the reads, yields one record per CDR3 protein. The repertoire holds 700,000 to 850,000 distinct CDR3 sequences, approximately 32% seen once, with over 10% in the top ten. Antigens of these TCRs are unknown. Material: cultured CD8+ T cells from PBMCs, obtained from culture after CMV antigen stimulation. The receptors were gathered from a human donor in good health (CMV status not recorded). Some clones in this sample may be carry-over from other donors' samples. Each CDR3 is given with its conserved first and last residue. The order of the fields is CDR3 protein, V gene, J gene.

CASSMGTGERGAFF,TRBV9,TRBJ1-1
CASTQTRRGVYNEQFF,TRBV6-1,TRBJ2-1
CASTEKDRARDTQYF,TRBV28,TRBJ2-3
CASSRSDRGNNSPLHF,TRBV14,TRBJ1-6
CASSRGELLFF,TRBV6-6,TRBJ2-2
CASSLGQSTYNEQFF,TRBV7-7,TRBJ2-1
CASSFGQSEQYF,TRBV5-6,TRBJ2-7
CASSWSPGRTEAFF,TRBV5-4,TRBJ1-1
CSANEEGHRNTEAFF,TRBV20-1,TRBJ1-1
CASGFGGGTEAFF,TRBV12-5,TRBJ1-1
CASSLDGVSNQPQHF,TRBV7-2,TRBJ1-5
CASSQVPGGLETQYF,TRBV4-3,TRBJ2-5
CASSLRGSGGQETQYF,TRBV27,TRBJ2-5
CATSREGTIGNTIYF,TRBV15,TRBJ1-3
CASSQPQSISYNEQFF,TRBV14,TRBJ2-1
CASSSPGLYTEAFF,TRBV12-3/TRBV12-4,TRBJ1-1
CASSYREPETQYF,TRBV5-6,TRBJ2-5
CSVWTRNYGYTF,TRBV29-1,TRBJ1-2
CAIRTPWGQGNEQFF,TRBV10-3,TRBJ2-1
CASSGTSGGASSDTQYF,TRBV7-9,TRBJ2-3
CASSFMGGDYGYTF,TRBV7-6,TRBJ1-2
CSARWTSTDTQYF,TRBV20-1,TRBJ2-3
CATDHSGAGPSQRAFF,TRBV6-1,TRBJ1-1
CASSLEAAGVLTDTQYF,TRBV7-2,TRBJ2-3
CASSYSKLAGGPGYNEQFF,TRBV6-5,TRBJ2-1
CATSFTETRDRGQRGELFF,TRBV15,TRBJ2-2
CSAYLTIVGEYNEQFF,TRBV20-1,TRBJ2-1
CASSQDTGSDRGPNHEQFF,TRBV4-2,TRBJ2-1
CASSLARTGAHGYTF,TRBV7-9,TRBJ1-2
CAISRTGANEKLFF,TRBV10-3,TRBJ1-4
CASTRTGGGNEQFF,TRBV6-2/TRBV6-3,TRBJ2-1
CASSRLRGGGAYNEQFF,TRBV25-1,TRBJ2-1
CASSQNSHEQYF,TRBV5-4,TRBJ2-7
CASSLHGDRANTGELFF,TRBV27,TRBJ2-2
CASSPLQGLYRDYGYTF,TRBV27,TRBJ1-2
CASSLFRTSSYEQYF,TRBV7-6,TRBJ2-7
CSASRDPESAQETQYF,TRBV20-1,TRBJ2-5
CASKRGTERTDTQYF,TRBV23-1,TRBJ2-3
CASSSPAGPLSNEQFF,TRBV7-2,TRBJ2-1
CASSLVRTGGDEQFF,TRBV7-9,TRBJ2-1
CASRPFGTPYNEQFF,TRBV6-7,TRBJ2-1
CGSSLAGSQETQYF,TRBV7-8,TRBJ2-5
CASRTGITGYTF,TRBV2,TRBJ1-2
CASSPIGGGPNEQYF,TRBV5-8,TRBJ2-7
CASSLGGEWNEQFF,TRBV27,TRBJ2-1
CASGPPDYEQYF,TRBV27,TRBJ2-7
CASTRTAMNTEAFF,TRBV7-8,TRBJ1-1
CASSWTPLAGGVYNEQFF,TRBV19,TRBJ2-1
CASSIRPGPEAFF,TRBV19,TRBJ1-1
CASSTDGYGYTF,TRBV7-2,TRBJ1-2
CASSLHREYYEQYF,TRBV7-2,TRBJ2-7
CATSDDLTGAYGYTF,TRBV24-1,TRBJ1-2
CASSPGTFLNQPQHF,TRBV7-4,TRBJ1-5
CASLGRGQGSIGAYNEQFF,TRBV19,TRBJ2-1